The next 4 T cell receptor beta chains were all read from a single sample in a study of control samples from healthy donors and cancer patients. TCRdb's copy holds only in-frame clones and misses some; the assay was immunoSEQ multiplex PCR. Among approximately 90,000 clones, 88% were seen once, and the ten largest hold approximately 14%. The sequenced material came from blood. All receptors derive from a woman in her 70s in good health.

This clone appeared a few times. This CDR3 reads CASGADTIYF. CDR3 DNA: TGTGCCAGTGGGGCAGACACCATATATTTT. This chain links TRBV6-5 with TRBJ1-3, with D perhaps matching TRBD1 (5 bases). The CDR3 has 10 amino acids. Trimming removed 9 bases at V and 8 bases at J, with 8 bases between. Germline V lookup: CDR1 MNHEY, CDR2 SVGAGI.

The V gene is TRBV14, the J gene TRBJ2-2; D remains ambiguous. This CDR3 comprises 15 residues. The V end lost 1 base, the J end lost 2 bases, and 8 bases lay between the germline ends. Germline CDR1 reads SGHDN; CDR2 reads FVKESK. CDR3 in DNA: TGTGCCAGCAGCCAAGTCCGGGTTAACACCGGGGAGCTGTTTTTT. Its translation is CASSQVRVNTGELFF.

The chain employs TRBV20-1 and TRBJ1-5; D not resolved. Germline lookup yields CDR1 DFQATT and CDR2 SNEGSKA (reference sequence). There are 10 residues in the CDR3. V dropped 5 bases and J dropped 5 bases, with 4 bases sitting between them. CDR3 in DNA: TGCAGTGCTGGTTATCAGCCCCAGCATTTT. Its translation: CSAGYQPQHF.

This clone was seen a single time. This chain joins TRBV29-1 and TRBJ1-4, with D possibly being TRBD1 (6 bases). This CDR3 is built from 13 residues. Trimming took off 4 bases at V and 8 bases at J, with 14 bases between the two ends. Germline V CDR1 and CDR2: SQVTM, ANQGSEA. CDR3 bases: TGCAGCGTTGGAGGGGGGGCCCGGGAAAAACTGTTTTTT. This sequence encodes CSVGGGAREKLFF. The full variable domain, its missing parts supplied by reference TRBV29-1 and TRBJ1-4, is SAVISQKPSRDICQRGTSLTIQCQVDSQVTMMFWYRQQPGQSLTLIATANQGSEATYESGFVIDKFPISRPNLTFSTLTVSNMSPEDSSIYLCSVGGGAREKLFFGSGTQLSVL.